This T cell receptor (beta chain) was recovered during a study of OX40 agonist ivuxolimab in advanced cancers. Turning to the study itself: The patients' treatment was ivuxolimab, an agonistic anti-OX40 (CD134) antibody. Participants averaged 60 years of age (range roughly 23 to 90) and were 75% to 90% male.

Overall study findings and caveats: In the 0.1 to 3.0 mg/kg range, CD4+ and CD8+ blood T cells had expanded clonally by week 6.

Here immunoSEQ multiplex PCR was the method, and the copy in TCRdb shows in-frame clones only, minus some. The sample holds about 80,000 clones, roughly 90% seen once. Autoimmune disease history or systemic immunosuppression excluded patients. The junction had 13 bases not matched to a gene; V was cut back by 5 bases and J by 0 bases. The CDR3 has 19 amino acids. CDR1 and CDR2 from the germline V gene are SGHTA and FQGTGA. This clone was seen only once. Antigen specificity is unknown. The sample in question was CD4+ or CD8+ T cells sorted from blood, obtained in a trial of the OX40 agonist ivuxolimab. The rearrangement joins TRBV7-3 to TRBJ2-6; 7 bases line up with TRBD1. The sequence came from an adult with an advanced solid tumor such as melanoma, head and neck, liver or kidney cancer. This chain's CDR3 is CASSPQDRLRISGANVLTF. The CDR3 coding sequence is TGTGCCAGCAGCCCCCAGGACAGGCTAAGAATCTCTGGGGCCAACGTCCTGACTTTC.